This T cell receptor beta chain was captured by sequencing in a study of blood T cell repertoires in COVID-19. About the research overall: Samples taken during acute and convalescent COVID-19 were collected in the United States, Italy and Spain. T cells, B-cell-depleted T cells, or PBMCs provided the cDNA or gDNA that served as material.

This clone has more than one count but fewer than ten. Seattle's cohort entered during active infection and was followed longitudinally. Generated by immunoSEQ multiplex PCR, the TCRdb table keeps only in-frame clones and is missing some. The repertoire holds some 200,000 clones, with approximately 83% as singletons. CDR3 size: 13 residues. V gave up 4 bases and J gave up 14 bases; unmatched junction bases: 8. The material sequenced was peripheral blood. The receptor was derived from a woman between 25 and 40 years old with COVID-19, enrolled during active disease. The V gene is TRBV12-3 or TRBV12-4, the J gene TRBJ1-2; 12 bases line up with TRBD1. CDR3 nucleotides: TGTGCCAGCAGTTCGGGGACAGGGGGCGCGGGAACCTTC. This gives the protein CASSSGTGGAGTF.